Listed below are T cell receptor beta chains from one sample, sequenced in a study of T cells after yellow fever vaccination. Using its own MiXCR run on the 5' RACE reads, TCRdb lists one record per CDR3 protein. The sample holds some 400,000 distinct CDR3 sequences; around 6.4% are singletons and the top ten take over 12%. Sequenced material: PBMCs, taken 5 days after the yellow fever booster vaccination. The receptors here all came from a man younger than 40 who received the YFV17D yellow fever vaccine. CDR3s include the opening cysteine and the closing phenylalanine or tryptophan. A D gene is named only where the DNA matches it firmly. The size of a clone is reported for some rows only, either as once, few or many, or as a class for expanded clones.

abundance: -
v_gene: TRBV5-1
d_gene: TRBD1
CDR3aa: CASSLAATGWANEQFF

abundance: -
v_gene: TRBV9
d_gene: -
CDR3aa: CASSLESGANVLTF

abundance: many
v_gene: TRBV5-1
d_gene: -
CDR3aa: CASEEFGTQTDEQFF

abundance: many
v_gene: TRBV12-3/TRBV12-4
d_gene: -
CDR3aa: CASIPYREYNEQFF

abundance: -
v_gene: TRBV16
d_gene: -
CDR3aa: CASSQDLPADTQYF

abundance: -
v_gene: TRBV18
d_gene: TRBD2
CDR3aa: CASSPSPGLAGGSGANVLTF

abundance: many
v_gene: TRBV7-6
d_gene: -
CDR3aa: CASSPLPNEQFF

abundance: -
v_gene: TRBV7-6
d_gene: TRBD1
CDR3aa: CASSSGTGHQPQHF

abundance: few
v_gene: TRBV19
d_gene: -
CDR3aa: CASSPRGNYQETQYF

abundance: -
v_gene: TRBV3-1
d_gene: -
CDR3aa: CASSQDRYSGPYNEQFF

abundance: few
v_gene: TRBV4-3
d_gene: TRBD1
CDR3aa: CASRRQGAGNEQFF

abundance: few
v_gene: TRBV5-1
d_gene: TRBD2
CDR3aa: CASSLETSGTANNEQFF

abundance: -
v_gene: TRBV5-1
d_gene: TRBD1
CDR3aa: CASSFIGGQGRGDEQFF

abundance: -
v_gene: TRBV5-4
d_gene: TRBD2
CDR3aa: CASSLAAAGEETQYF

abundance: few
v_gene: TRBV9
d_gene: TRBD2
CDR3aa: CASSLQTSGVEETQYF

abundance: -
v_gene: TRBV20-1
d_gene: TRBD2
CDR3aa: CSARVTGTRYSGELFF

abundance: many
v_gene: TRBV6-1
d_gene: -
CDR3aa: CASSRTSKETQYF

abundance: -
v_gene: TRBV5-1
d_gene: TRBD2
CDR3aa: CASSLGSGRAEQFF

abundance: few
v_gene: TRBV20-1
d_gene: TRBD2
CDR3aa: CSARLLAGVGNEQYF

abundance: few
v_gene: TRBV14
d_gene: TRBD1
CDR3aa: CASSQLGTGASGYTF

abundance: -
v_gene: TRBV9
d_gene: -
CDR3aa: CASSVDGGSGNTIYF

abundance: -
v_gene: TRBV25-1
d_gene: -
CDR3aa: CASKQSGTDYHSYEQYF

abundance: -
v_gene: TRBV7-2
d_gene: -
CDR3aa: CASSLVKDQYNEQFF

abundance: many
v_gene: TRBV7-2
d_gene: -
CDR3aa: CASSPGPGELFF

abundance: many
v_gene: TRBV7-9
d_gene: -
CDR3aa: CASSLELVELFF

abundance: -
v_gene: TRBV4-1
d_gene: -
CDR3aa: CASSSPAGSHEQFF

abundance: many
v_gene: TRBV12-3/TRBV12-4
d_gene: -
CDR3aa: CASKQANTEAFF

abundance: few
v_gene: TRBV7-2
d_gene: TRBD2
CDR3aa: CASSPLAGGRHEQFF

abundance: many
v_gene: TRBV2
d_gene: TRBD1
CDR3aa: CASSFRQGVAEQYF

abundance: few
v_gene: TRBV5-1
d_gene: -
CDR3aa: CASSLGSSGNYEQYF

abundance: -
v_gene: TRBV20-1
d_gene: TRBD2
CDR3aa: CSASGAGGPHEQYF

abundance: few
v_gene: TRBV20-1
d_gene: -
CDR3aa: CSAPQTTVQETQYF

abundance: few
v_gene: TRBV28
d_gene: -
CDR3aa: CASLSEIYEQYF

abundance: many
v_gene: TRBV7-8
d_gene: -
CDR3aa: CASSLEERLGDTQYF

abundance: many
v_gene: TRBV29-1
d_gene: -
CDR3aa: CSVGGLTEYNEQFF

abundance: -
v_gene: TRBV20-1
d_gene: -
CDR3aa: CSARFGIVNIQYF

abundance: -
v_gene: TRBV19
d_gene: -
CDR3aa: CASSGTYNQPQHF

abundance: many
v_gene: TRBV28
d_gene: -
CDR3aa: CASSRGEGGLNEQFF

abundance: many
v_gene: TRBV6-6
d_gene: -
CDR3aa: CASSYDSRYEQYF

abundance: -
v_gene: TRBV7-6
d_gene: -
CDR3aa: CASSSGYSPRTNEKLFF

abundance: -
v_gene: TRBV11-2
d_gene: TRBD2
CDR3aa: CASSHKLAGGETQYF

abundance: few
v_gene: TRBV29-1
d_gene: -
CDR3aa: CSVAEVNDQYF

abundance: -
v_gene: TRBV11-2
d_gene: -
CDR3aa: CASSLGFGGPYQETQYF